These 24 T cell receptor beta chains share one sample of origin, sequenced in a study of blood T cell repertoires in COVID-19. TCRdb keeps only in-frame clones here, not all; method: immunoSEQ multiplex PCR. The sample holds 150,000 to 200,000 clones, approximately 86% seen once. The sequenced sample consisted of peripheral blood. The receptors derive from a man in his 70s with acute or convalescent COVID-19.

The chain joins TRBV5-6 to TRBJ1-2; a possible D gene is TRBD1 (6 bases). The CDR3 is 15 residues long. Germline CDR1 is SGHDT and CDR2 is YYEEEE. V lost 6 bases and J 2 bases, leaving 17 bases between the germline ends. The CDR3 spells CASTLGVRGNYGYTF. CDR3 coding DNA: TGTGCCAGCACCCTTGGCGTCAGGGGCAACTATGGCTACACCTTC.

The chain links TRBV2 to TRBJ1-5, with 8 bases aligning to TRBD1. The CDR3 sequence is 14 residues long. CDR1 is SNHLY and CDR2 is FYNNEI in the germline V gene. The V and J ends lost 4 bases and 6 bases, in that order; junction bases with no gene match: 5. DNA of the CDR3: TGTGCCAGCAGTGGACAGGGGAAGGGTCAGCCCCAGCATTTT. Amino acids: CASSGQGKGQPQHF.

The CDR3 loop is CASRRTGPNTGELFF. CDR3 bases: TGCGCCAGCAGACGGACAGGACCAAACACCGGGGAGCTGTTTTTT. The chain is built from TRBV5-1 and TRBJ2-2, with 7 bases that match TRBD1. The germline V gene encodes CDR1 SGHRS and CDR2 YFSETQ. The ends lost 5 bases at V and 2 bases at J; junction bases unmatched: 6. The CDR3 totals 15 residues. The variable domain in full, with the rest retrieved from reference TRBV5-1 and TRBJ2-2, is KAGVTQTPRYLIKTRGQQVTLSCSPISGHRSVSWYQQTPGQGLQFLFEYFSETQRNKGNFPGRFSGRQFSNSRSEMNVSTLELGDSALYLCASRRTGPNTGELFFGEGSRLTVL.

The V and J genes are TRBV19 and TRBJ2-1; the match to TRBD2 covers 16 bases. This CDR3 is built from 15 residues. J lost 10 bases, V lost 5 bases, and 5 bases had no gene match. Per the germline V gene, CDR1 is LNHDA and CDR2 is SQIVND (reference sequence). The CDR3 DNA is TGTGCCAGTAGTTTCGGGACTAGCGGGAGGGGGGAGCAGTTCTTC. Translating gives CASSFGTSGRGEQFF.

The count of this clone is one. The chain joins TRBV6-1 to TRBJ2-3, with D tentatively TRBD2 (6 bases). V was shortened by 2 bases and J by 1 base, with 10 bases between the two germline ends. Germline V gene data show CDR1 as MNHNS and CDR2 as SASEGT. This CDR3 has 15 amino acids. CDR3 in DNA: TGTGCCAGCAGTGAATTGGCTAGCGGCACAGATACGCAGTATTTT. Protein product: CASSELASGTDTQYF.

The chain employs TRBV5-1 and TRBJ2-5; possible D gene TRBD2, 6 bases. This CDR3 spans 14 amino acids. Trimming cost V 4 bases and J 4 bases, with 14 bases left between them. Germline loops: CDR1 SGHRS, CDR2 YFSETQ. The CDR3 sequence is CASSPSGVGETQYF. CDR3 DNA sequence: TGCGCCAGCAGCCCGTCGGGGGTAGGAGAGACCCAGTACTTC.

This chain joins TRBV29-1 and TRBJ1-2, with 7 bases identical to TRBD1. Per the germline V gene, CDR1 is SQVTM and CDR2 is ANQGSEA. CDR3 length: 12 amino acids. The trim removed 7 bases at V and 8 bases at J, leaving 10 bases unmatched. The CDR3 nucleotides read TGCAGCGCAAGACAGGGCACGGAGGGCTACACCTTC. Its protein is CSARQGTEGYTF.

The V call is TRBV27, the J call TRBJ2-1; 8 bases agree with TRBD2. Germline loops: CDR1 MNHEY, CDR2 SMNVEV (reference sequence). This CDR3 is built from 16 residues. Trimming removed 8 bases from V and 7 bases from J; junction bases left unmatched: 16. The CDR3 sequence is CASHPGLVRVGNEQFF. The CDR3 DNA reads TGTGCCAGCCATCCGGGACTAGTCCGAGTGGGGAATGAGCAGTTCTTC.

The V call is TRBV5-1, the J call TRBJ2-1; 10 nucleotides align to TRBD2. This CDR3 spans 15 amino acids. Trimming took 4 bases from V and 4 from J; bases not matched to a gene: 5. Germline V CDR1 and CDR2: SGHRS, YFSETQ. Written as DNA, the CDR3 is TGCGCCAGCAGCATGAGCGGGGGGGATTACAATGAGCAGTTCTTC. Protein product: CASSMSGGDYNEQFF.

V usage is TRBV5-1 and J usage is TRBJ2-3; 7 positions agree with TRBD1. The CDR3 runs 14 residues. Trimming took 0 bases from V and 6 from J; bases not matched to a gene: 4. Germline loops: CDR1 SGHRS, CDR2 YFSETQ. CDR3 DNA: TGCGCCAGCAGCTTGGGTGACAGGGATGATACGCAGTATTTT. This codes for CASSLGDRDDTQYF.

The chain is built from TRBV19 and TRBJ2-7, with D possibly TRBD1 on 6 matching bases. CDR1 is LNHDA and CDR2 is SQIVND in the germline V gene (reference sequence). V dropped 5 bases and J dropped 3 bases, with 17 bases sitting between them. CDR3 length equals 15 residues. The CDR3 sequence: CASSLTHRAGYEQYF. For the CDR3, the DNA is TGTGCCAGTAGTCTTACTCACAGGGCTGGCTACGAGCAGTACTTC.

The chain employs TRBV6-5 and TRBJ1-1; 7 nucleotides match TRBD1. This CDR3 is built from 13 residues. Per the germline V gene, CDR1 is MNHEY and CDR2 is SVGAGI. Trimming removed 6 bases from V and 2 bases from J; junction bases left unmatched: 3. The CDR3 protein is CASRGQLNTEAFF. The CDR3 DNA reads as TGTGCCAGCAGGGGACAGCTTAACACTGAAGCTTTCTTT.

The rearrangement links TRBV7-2 to TRBJ2-3; perhaps TRBD1 as D (5 bases). This CDR3 contains 14 residues. From germline, CDR1 is SGHTA and CDR2 FQGNSA. The ends were cut back, 4 bases at V and 4 bases at J, with 12 bases in the middle. CDR3 in amino acids: CASSSIWGADTQYF. The CDR3, as DNA: TGTGCCAGCAGCTCGATATGGGGCGCAGATACGCAGTATTTT.

In DNA form, the CDR3 reads TGTGCCGCCGGAGGGGAATTTATTTATAGCAATCAGCCCCAGCATTTT. The encoded protein is CAAGGEFIYSNQPQHF. V usage is TRBV10-3 and J usage is TRBJ1-5, with D possibly TRBD1 on 5 matching bases. The germline V gene encodes CDR1 ENHRY and CDR2 SYGVKD. The CDR3 sequence is 16 residues long. Trimming stripped 11 bases from V and 0 bases from J, with 20 bases between.

The chain couples TRBV7-2 to TRBJ2-3; 7 nucleotides line up with TRBD2. CDR1 SGHTA and CDR2 FQGNSA come from the germline V gene. V was clipped by 6 bases and J by 0 bases; unmatched bases: 9. The CDR3 sequence is 16 residues long. The CDR3 DNA sequence: TGTGCCAGCAGTCGCGGAGCGGGGACTAGCACAGATACGCAGTATTTT. This encodes CASSRGAGTSTDTQYF. Supplemented by reference TRBV7-2 and TRBJ2-3, the full variable domain reads GAGVSQSPSNKVTEKGKDVELRCDPISGHTALYWYRQSLGQGLEFLIYFQGNSAPDKSGLPSDRFSAERTGGSVSTLTIQRTQQEDSAVYLCASSRGAGTSTDTQYFGPGTRLTVL.

This chain joins TRBV2 and TRBJ1-2; D gene uncertain. From germline, CDR1 is SNHLY and CDR2 FYNNEI. Trimming took 9 bases from V and 3 from J, leaving 20 bases between them. The CDR3 extends over 15 amino acids. The CDR3 DNA reads TGTGCCAGTCGACGGATGGTACTACTAGACTATGGCTACACCTTC. Its protein is CASRRMVLLDYGYTF.

In its sample, this clone was seen once. This chain links TRBV5-5 with TRBJ1-6; D is unresolved. The CDR3 length is 14 residues. Trimming left V 1 base short and J 4 bases short, with 6 bases between. Germline V CDR1 and CDR2: SGHKS, YYEKEE (reference sequence). CDR3 coding DNA: TGTGCCAGCAGCTTGAGTCAGTATAATTCACCCCTCCACTTT. Translated, it gives CASSLSQYNSPLHF.

The V call is TRBV7-8, the J call TRBJ2-1, with 8 bases aligning to TRBD2. Germline CDR1 SGHVS, CDR2 FQNEAQ. The CDR3 loop spans 14 amino acids. The junction had 7 bases not matched to a gene; V was cut back by 2 bases and J by 10 bases. The CDR3 loop is CASSLSGGRLEQFF. The CDR3 DNA reads as TGTGCCAGCAGCTTATCGGGGGGGCGGCTAGAGCAGTTCTTC.

The chain uses TRBV7-6 and TRBJ1-5; D possibly corresponds to TRBD1 (6 bases). The CDR3 has 15 amino acids. Deletions cut 5 bases from V and 2 bases from J, with 13 bases between. CDR1 and CDR2 (germline): SGHVS, FNYEAQ. This CDR3 reads CASSPAGVGNQPQHF. Here the CDR3 DNA reads TGTGCCAGCAGCCCAGCAGGGGTGGGCAATCAGCCCCAGCATTTT.

The V and J genes are TRBV15 and TRBJ2-5, with D possibly being TRBD1 (5 bases). Germline V lookup: CDR1 LNHNV, CDR2 YYDKDF (reference sequence). The V end lost 0 bases, the J end lost 7 bases, and 12 bases lay between the germline ends. The CDR3 is 14 residues long. CDR3 sequence (DNA): TGTGCCACCAGCAGAGACCAGGGTGCTGGGACCCAGTACTTC. It codes for CATSRDQGAGTQYF.

This chain connects TRBV6-6 to TRBJ2-3; 8 bases agree with TRBD2. This CDR3 contains 15 residues. Germline V CDR1 and CDR2: MNHNY, SVGAGI (reference sequence). The V segment lost 0 bases and the J segment 6 bases; nucleotides outside the gene matches: 5. The CDR3 region is CASSYSAGAGDTQYF. CDR3 coding DNA: TGTGCCAGCAGTTACTCAGCGGGGGCAGGGGATACGCAGTATTTT.

The chain employs TRBV15 and TRBJ1-5; D unclear. V lost 1 base, J lost 7 bases, and 14 bases lay in between. Germline V gene data show CDR1 as LNHNV and CDR2 as YYDKDF (reference sequence). The CDR3 length is 15 residues. This CDR3 reads CATSRGPPLGQPQHF. The CDR3 nucleotides read TGTGCCACCAGCAGAGGGCCACCCCTGGGCCAGCCCCAGCATTTT.

The chain couples TRBV27 to TRBJ1-2, with a possible D match to TRBD1 (5 bases). V was trimmed by 8 bases and J by 8 bases, leaving 15 bases between them. The germline CDR1 and CDR2 sequences are MNHEY and SMNVEV (reference sequence). The CDR3 contains 12 residues. CDR3 coding DNA: TGTGCCAGCCGAAACAGGTGGTTAGGCTACACCTTC. Encoded protein: CASRNRWLGYTF.

This chain links TRBV7-3 with TRBJ2-2; maybe TRBD2 (6 bases). The germline V and J ends were trimmed by 0 bases and 5 bases, with 10 bases remaining between them. Germline V lookup: CDR1 SGHTA, CDR2 FQGTGA. The CDR3 spans 15 residues. The CDR3 region is CASSLTREKTGELFF. CDR3 DNA: TGTGCCAGCAGCTTAACCCGGGAGAAAACCGGGGAGCTGTTTTTT. Filled out from reference TRBV7-3 and TRBJ2-2, the complete variable domain reads GAGVSQTPSNKVTEKGKYVELRCDPISGHTALYWYRQSLGQGPEFLIYFQGTGAADDSGLPNDRFFAVRPEGSVSTLKIQRTERGDSAVYLCASSLTREKTGELFFGEGSRLTVL.